Sequencing of this T cell receptor beta chain was carried out in a study of regulatory T cells in long-lasting Graves disease. Assembly of TCR beta libraries relied on iRepertoire HTBI primers together with Arm-PCR of CDR3 regions. In TCRdb, the multiplex PCR reads were re-called with MiXCR into one record per CDR3 protein. The data contain 350,000 to 450,000 distinct CDR3 sequences, less than 25% of them singletons. Specified time point: persistent/refractory GD, antithyroid drugs over 5 years with positive TRAb. Isolated PBMC RNA provided the starting material for the TCR library. This clonotype showed up many times. This sequence originates from a female donor with Graves disease. This specimen consisted of peripheral blood mononuclear cells (PBMCs), obtained when the disease was refractory, from a patient treated with antithyroid drugs.

The CDR3 nucleotides read TGTGCCAGCAGAATTAGGGGAGACCCAACTAATGAAAAACTGTTTTTT. Translated: CASRIRGDPTNEKLFF. This rearrangement joins TRBV12-3 or TRBV12-4 to TRBJ1-4, with D maybe TRBD1 (5 bases). Between the trimmed V and J ends, which lost 6 bases and 0 bases, there was a span of 14 bases. The CDR3 loop spans 16 amino acids.